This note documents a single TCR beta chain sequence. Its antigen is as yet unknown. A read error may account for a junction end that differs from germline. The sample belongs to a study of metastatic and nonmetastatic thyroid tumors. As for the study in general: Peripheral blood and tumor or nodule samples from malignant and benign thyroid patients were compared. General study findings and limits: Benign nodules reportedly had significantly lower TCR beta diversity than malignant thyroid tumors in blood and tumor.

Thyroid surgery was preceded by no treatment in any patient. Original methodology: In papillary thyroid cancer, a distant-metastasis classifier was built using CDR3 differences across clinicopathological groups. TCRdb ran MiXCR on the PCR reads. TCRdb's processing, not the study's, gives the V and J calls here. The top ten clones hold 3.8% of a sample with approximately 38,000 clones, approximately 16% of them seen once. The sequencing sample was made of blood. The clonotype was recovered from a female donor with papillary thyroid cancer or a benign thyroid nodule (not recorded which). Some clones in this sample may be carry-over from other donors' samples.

CDR3 sequence reads: CAISSGVYGQYF. Written as DNA, the CDR3 is TGCGCCATCAGCTCAGGTGTCTATGGGCAGTACTTC. This chain connects TRBV28 to TRBJ2-7; unclear D gene. The CDR3 totals 12 residues. Per germline, CDR1 MDHEN and CDR2 SYDVKM.